This TCR beta chain is from a study of blood T cell repertoires in COVID-19. Across the study: PBMCs, B-cell-depleted T cells, or T cells provided the cDNA or gDNA that made up the material.

This table comes from immunoSEQ multiplex PCR, and its TCRdb copy is limited to in-frame clones, with some not included. The sample shows about 210,000 clones, 81% of them seen only once. Study members were between roughly 18 and 100 years old and lived in 25 or so US regions. Self-reported history from a screening survey and questionnaire set each donor's cohort. CDR3 length: 14 residues. Trimming left V 4 bases short and J 2 bases short, with 11 bases between. Germline CDR1 and CDR2: SGHRS and YFSETQ. Material: PBMCs or T cells enriched from blood (not recorded which). The sequence came from a woman between 50 and 59 years old with acute COVID-19. The chain combines TRBV5-1 with TRBJ2-3; D uncertain. CDR3 in amino acids: CASSAVSLTDTQYF. As DNA, the CDR3 is TGCGCCAGCAGCGCAGTATCCCTCACAGATACGCAGTATTTT. The full variable domain, in which reference TRBV5-1 and TRBJ2-3 provide the parts outside the CDR3, is KAGVTQTPRYLIKTRGQQVTLSCSPISGHRSVSWYQQTPGQGLQFLFEYFSETQRNKGNFPGRFSGRQFSNSRSEMNVSTLELGDSALYLCASSAVSLTDTQYFGPGTRLTVL.